Below, one T cell receptor (beta chain) is given with its context. Its antigen is unidentified. Reverse transcribed after extraction, RNA yielded cDNA as the sequencing template. Clones were sequenced by immunoSEQ multiplex PCR, and TCRdb holds only the in-frame ones, with some missing. The sample includes 45,000 to 60,000 clones, around 96% seen only once; the top ten take 20% to 30%. Germline CDR1 is SEHNR and CDR2 is FQNEAQ (reference sequence). The ends were cut back, 5 bases at V and 3 bases at J, with 11 bases in the middle. This CDR3 comprises 13 residues. This sample stems from a study of CD8+ T cells in alopecia areata. Study results and limitations: Scalp samples also yield sequences of resident alphabeta T cells from normal skin. Patients displayed less clarity in TCR sharing than mice, a finding possibly related to HLA.

The V and J genes are TRBV7-9 and TRBJ2-7; a possible D gene is TRBD2 (5 bases). The origin of this receptor is a human donor with alopecia areata. This specimen was CD8+ T cells sorted from blood, taken at week 0. The CDR3 region has the DNA TGTGCCAGCAGCCCCGTGGGGAGCTACGAGCAGTACTTC. Protein product: CASSPVGSYEQYF.